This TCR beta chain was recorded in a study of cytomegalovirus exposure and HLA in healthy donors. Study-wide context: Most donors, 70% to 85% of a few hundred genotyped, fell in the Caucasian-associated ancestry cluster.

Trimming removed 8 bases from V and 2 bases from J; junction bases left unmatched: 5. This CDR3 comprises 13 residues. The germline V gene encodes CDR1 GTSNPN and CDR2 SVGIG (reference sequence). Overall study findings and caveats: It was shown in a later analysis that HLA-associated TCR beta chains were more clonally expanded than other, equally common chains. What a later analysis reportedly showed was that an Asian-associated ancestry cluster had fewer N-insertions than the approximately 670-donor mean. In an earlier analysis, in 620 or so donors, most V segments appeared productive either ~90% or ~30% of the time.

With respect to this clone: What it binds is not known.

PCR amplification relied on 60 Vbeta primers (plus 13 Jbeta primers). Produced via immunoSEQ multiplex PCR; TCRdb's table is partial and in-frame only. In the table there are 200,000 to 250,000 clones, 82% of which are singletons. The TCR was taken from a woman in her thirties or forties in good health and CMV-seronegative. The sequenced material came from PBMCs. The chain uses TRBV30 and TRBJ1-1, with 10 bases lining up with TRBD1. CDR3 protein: CAADRGQNTEAFF. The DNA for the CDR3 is TGTGCCGCCGACAGGGGGCAAAACACTGAAGCTTTCTTT. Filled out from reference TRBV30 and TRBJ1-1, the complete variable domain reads SQTIHQWPATLVQPVGSPLSLECTVEGTSNPNLYWYRQAAGRGLQLLFYSVGIGQISSEVPQNLSASRPQDRQFILSSKKLLLSDSGFYLCAADRGQNTEAFFGQGTRLTVV.